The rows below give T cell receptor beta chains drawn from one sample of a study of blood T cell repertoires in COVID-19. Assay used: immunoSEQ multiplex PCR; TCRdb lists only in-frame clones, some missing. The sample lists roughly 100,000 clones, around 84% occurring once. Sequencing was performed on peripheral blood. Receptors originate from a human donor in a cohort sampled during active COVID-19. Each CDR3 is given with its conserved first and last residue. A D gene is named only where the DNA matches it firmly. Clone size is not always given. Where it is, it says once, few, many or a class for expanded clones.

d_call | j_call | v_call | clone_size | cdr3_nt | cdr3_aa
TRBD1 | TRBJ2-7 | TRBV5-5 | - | TGTGCCAGCAGCTCTACGGGACAGCCCTCCTACGAGCAGTACTTC | CASSSTGQPSYEQYF
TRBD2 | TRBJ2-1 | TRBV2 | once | TGTGCCAGCAGGGGGGACTATTCCGAGGGGGAGCAGTTCTTC | CASRGDYSEGEQFF
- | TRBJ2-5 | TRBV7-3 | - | TGTGCCAGCAGCTCCGGAGGAGAGACCCAGTACTTC | CASSSGGETQYF
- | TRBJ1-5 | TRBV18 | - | TGTGCCAGCTCACCAACGGACAGAAATCAGCCCCAGCATTTT | CASSPTDRNQPQHF
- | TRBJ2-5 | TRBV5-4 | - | TGTGCCAGCAGCTTCGGCGGACATGGCGGACAGACTGAGACCCAGTACTTC | CASSFGGHGGQTETQYF
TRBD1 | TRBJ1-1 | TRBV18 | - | TGTGCCAGCTCACCAGATATGGACAGGGGATTGGCTTTCTTT | CASSPDMDRGLAFF
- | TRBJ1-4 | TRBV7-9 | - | TGTGCCAGCAGCTTATCACAGGGTGGTGAAAAACTGTTTTTT | CASSLSQGGEKLFF
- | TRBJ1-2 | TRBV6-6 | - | TGTGCCAGCAGTTACTCGGGGGGGGGTCAATATGGCTACACCTTC | CASSYSGGGQYGYTF
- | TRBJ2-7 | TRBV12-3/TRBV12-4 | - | TGTGCCAGCAGTCAGGGGTACGAGCAGTACTTC | CASSQGYEQYF
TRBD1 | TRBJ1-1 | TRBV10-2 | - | TGCGCCAGCAGTACCACAGGGGGCACTGAAGCTTTCTTT | CASSTTGGTEAFF
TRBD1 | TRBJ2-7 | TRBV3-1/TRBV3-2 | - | TGTGCCAGCAGCCAAGTTTTGTCAGGGACAGGTCGTTACGAGCAGTACTTC | CASSQVLSGTGRYEQYF
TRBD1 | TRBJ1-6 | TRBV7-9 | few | TGTGCCAGCTGCCGGGACAGTCATAATTCACCCCTCCACTTT | CASCRDSHNSPLHF
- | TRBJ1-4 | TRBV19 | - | TGTGCCACTCGGGACTTTGCAACTAATGAAAAACTGTTTTTT | CATRDFATNEKLFF